Following are 8 T cell receptor beta chains from one sample sequenced in a study of T-cell memory formation after mild COVID-19. A single record per CDR3 protein comes from TCRdb applying MiXCR to the 5' RACE reads. Among under 250,000 distinct CDR3 sequences listed, under 12% were seen once. What was sequenced was PBMCs or a T cell subset sorted from them (not recorded which). The receptor source for this set is a man between 18 and 35 years old who had mild COVID-19 (a few samples of this study predate the infection). Cell type and time point are not known.

CDR3 in DNA: TGTGCCAGCAGCGCGGGACAGGGGGCACTAGCGACTGAAGCTTTCTTT. Its translation: CASSAGQGALATEAFF. The V call is TRBV7-2, the J call TRBJ1-1, with TRBD1 matching over 12 bases. Germline CDR1 and CDR2: SGHTA and FQGNSA. V shed 5 bases and J 5 bases; nucleotides not matched to a gene: 9. This CDR3 spans 16 amino acids.

This clonotype appeared many times. The chain combines TRBV7-2 with TRBJ2-3, with D unresolved. V was trimmed by 0 bases and J by 5 bases, leaving 6 bases between them. Germline-derived CDR1 and CDR2 are SGHTA and FQGNSA. This CDR3 is built from 13 residues. CDR3 nucleotide sequence: TGTGCCAGCAGCTTAGCTAGCTTAGATACGCAGTATTTT. The encoded protein is CASSLASLDTQYF.

This clonotype was detected only a few times. The CDR3 is CASSLGSGGPFGEQYF. CDR3 nucleotide sequence: TGCGCCAGCAGCTTGGGAAGCGGGGGGCCCTTCGGGGAGCAGTACTTC. This chain uses TRBV5-1 with TRBJ2-7; 9 bases match TRBD2. The CDR3 sequence is 16 residues long. With V trimmed by 0 bases and J by 7 bases, 11 bases remained unmatched. CDR1 and CDR2 (germline): SGHRS, YFSETQ.

This clonotype has only a few counts. The chain employs TRBV5-1 and TRBJ2-1; TRBD2 is a possible D gene (5 bases). This CDR3 is built from 13 residues. Germline V gives CDR1 SGHRS, CDR2 YFSETQ. Trimming shortened V by 2 bases and J by 4 bases, and 7 bases separated the two germline ends. Here the CDR3 reads CASSFGEYNEQFF. The CDR3 nucleotides read TGCGCCAGCAGCTTCGGGGAGTACAATGAGCAGTTCTTC.

This clonotype was recorded a few times. The chain uses TRBV28 and TRBJ1-5; maybe TRBD1 (5 bases). Trimming shortened V by 3 bases and J by 6 bases, and 12 bases separated the two germline ends. This CDR3 spans 14 amino acids. Germline CDR1 reads MDHEN; CDR2 reads SYDVKM. CDR3 amino acids: CASSFVGASQPQHF. DNA of the CDR3: TGTGCCAGCAGTTTCGTCGGGGCTAGTCAGCCCCAGCATTTT.

This clonotype turned up a few times. The chain employs TRBV6-2 or TRBV6-3 and TRBJ2-5, with a possible D match to TRBD1 (5 bases). Trimming shortened V by 7 bases and J by 5 bases, and 11 bases separated the two germline ends. Germline-derived CDR1 and CDR2 are MNHEY and SVGEGT. CDR3 length equals 12 residues. DNA of the CDR3: TGTGCCAGCAAAAGGGGCTGGGAGACCCAGTACTTC. Amino acids: CASKRGWETQYF.

The chain couples TRBV5-1 to TRBJ2-1; possibly TRBD2 for D (7 bases). This CDR3 is 14 amino acids long. The V end was cut by 4 bases, the J end by 9 bases, with 17 bases between. The germline V gene encodes CDR1 SGHRS and CDR2 YFSETQ. CDR3 in DNA: TGCGCCAGCAGCGATGGGGGGGCGTTAAGTGAGCAGTTCTTC. Translated, it gives CASSDGGALSEQFF.

V and J are TRBV6-5 and TRBJ2-3, with 11 bases lining up with TRBD1. J was trimmed by 3 bases and V by 10 bases; bases with no gene match: 6. The germline CDR1 and CDR2 sequences are MNHEY and SVGAGI. The CDR3 length is 14 residues. This CDR3 reads CATGQGAKTDTQYF. CDR3 DNA: TGTGCCACCGGACAGGGGGCTAAAACAGATACGCAGTATTTT.